This paragraph covers one T cell receptor beta chain sequence. Antigen unknown. Trimming left V 5 bases short and J 2 bases short, with 10 bases between. Per the germline V gene, CDR1 is SGHRS and CDR2 is YFSETQ. This CDR3 contains 13 residues. This entry belongs to a study of Ad26.COV2.S vaccination and SARS-CoV-2 variants. Study-wide results and limits: An underestimation of total T cell responses may have resulted from the TCR breadth and depth analyses. Placebo recipients had lower spike-specific TCR breadth than vaccine recipients. Non-spike TCR breadth was similar in vaccine and placebo recipients.

TCRdb's copy holds only in-frame clones and misses some; the assay was immunoSEQ multiplex PCR. This sample yields over 110,000 clones, of which more than 80% are seen a single time; approximately 5% belongs to the top ten. The rearrangement joins TRBV5-1 to TRBJ1-2, with D tentatively TRBD1 (5 bases). This clonotype was sampled from a human donor who had recovered from COVID-19. The starting material was peripheral blood, obtained after recovery from COVID-19. For the CDR3, the DNA is TGCGCCAGCAGGCTAGCAGGGAACTATGGCTACACCTTC. It codes for CASRLAGNYGYTF.